This T cell receptor beta chain was identified during a study of T cells in Graves' hyperthyroidism and ophthalmopathy. Study conclusions and caveats: Within blood appeared most thyroid clonotypes that had expanded above 0.001. A model using 13 V-J features told ophthalmopathy apart from stable hyperthyroidism.

About this clonotype itself: Its antigen is currently unknown.

Using RNA transcripts as the source, TCR beta CDR3 regions were amplified. Primed by the HTBI set, a first-round RT-PCR was run on the TCR CDR3. TCRdb re-called the multiplex PCR reads through MiXCR, storing one row per CDR3 protein. The sample contains almost 500,000 distinct CDR3 sequences, under 25% of which appear only once. Germline V gives CDR1 MDHEN, CDR2 SYDVKM. The CDR3 totals 14 residues. Trimming cost V 6 bases and J 7 bases, with 13 bases left between them. Thyroid ultrasound, orbital computed tomography, clinical symptoms, and serum thyroxine and TRAb underpinned diagnoses. 9.5 to 10 ml fresh peripheral blood yielded the PBMCs.

This clonotype was sampled from a woman between 70 and 85 years old with Graves' ophthalmopathy. This rearrangement joins TRBV28 to TRBJ1-6; D is undetermined. The specimen sequenced was blood. The CDR3 DNA follows: TGTGCCAGCAGCTTCCCGCAGAGAAATTCACCCCTCCACTTT. This sequence encodes CASSFPQRNSPLHF.